Each of the 24 T cell receptor beta chains below was sequenced from the same sample in a study of human T cells and chemical hapten exposure. TCRdb independently ran MiXCR on the RACE reads; one entry per CDR3 protein. The repertoire consists of about 80,000 distinct CDR3 sequences, with 8.5% to 9.5% occurring once and the leading ten covering about 1.7%. As for time point: healthy volunteer bleed at 6 weeks. It was unfractionated whole blood from which total RNA was extracted. Sequences were obtained from whole blood. All receptors come from a female donor in good health. Some clones in this sample may be carry-over from other donors' samples.

This clonotype was counted only a few times. The rearrangement links TRBV28 to TRBJ2-7; 7 nucleotides agree with TRBD1. The V and J ends lost 2 bases and 1 base, in that order; junction bases with no gene match: 5. Germline V lookup: CDR1 MDHEN, CDR2 SYDVKM. The CDR3 totals 15 residues. The chain's CDR3 is CASSLPLTGSYEQYF. As DNA, the CDR3 is TGTGCCAGCAGTTTACCCTTGACAGGGTCCTACGAGCAGTACTTC.

At least ten counts were recorded for this clonotype. This sequence joins TRBV29-1 and TRBJ1-4, with D possibly matching TRBD1 (5 bases). There are 13 residues in the CDR3. CDR1 is SQVTM and CDR2 is ANQGSEA in the germline V gene. With 7 bases removed from V and 5 bases from J, the gap between germline ends came to 14 bases. The CDR3 DNA reads as TGCAGCGGACAGAGCAGAATAAATGAAAAACTGTTTTTT. This sequence encodes CSGQSRINEKLFF.

The V and J genes are TRBV6-2 or TRBV6-3 and TRBJ2-1, with D uncertain. This CDR3 has 11 residues. The V end was cut by 4 bases, the J end by 4 bases, with 2 bases between. Germline V CDR1 and CDR2: MNHEY, SVGEGT. The CDR3 DNA sequence: TGTGCCAGCAGTTTTTACAATGAGCAGTTCTTC. It specifies CASSFYNEQFF.

This sequence joins TRBV4-2 and TRBJ2-5; TRBD2 might be the D (5 bases). Trimming shortened V by 0 bases and J by 2 bases, and 16 bases separated the two germline ends. The length of the CDR3 is 17 residues. From germline, CDR1 is LGHNA and CDR2 YNFKEQ. CDR3 residues: CASSQDIGERGQETQYF. For the CDR3, the DNA is TGTGCCAGCAGCCAAGATATCGGGGAGCGAGGACAAGAGACCCAGTACTTC.

This clonotype was observed many times. The V and J genes are TRBV27 and TRBJ1-6, with D possibly TRBD1 on 5 matching bases. Germline V gene data show CDR1 as MNHEY and CDR2 as SMNVEV (reference sequence). V was shortened by 2 bases and J by 4 bases, with 12 bases between the two germline ends. The CDR3 spans 16 residues. The CDR3 region is CASSLGIGEYNSPLHF. Written as DNA, the CDR3 is TGTGCCAGCAGTTTAGGGATAGGGGAGTATAATTCACCCCTCCACTTT.

In its sample, this clonotype was seen many times. This sequence joins TRBV7-2 and TRBJ1-1; tentatively, D is TRBD1 (5 bases). There are 13 residues in the CDR3. Trimming pared 2 bases from V and 7 bases from J, leaving 11 bases between. The germline CDR1 and CDR2 sequences are SGHTA and FQGNSA. The CDR3 loop is CASSLNGGSEAFF. In DNA, the CDR3 is TGTGCCAGCAGCTTAAACGGGGGGAGTGAAGCTTTCTTT.

Concerning this clonotype itself: The junction does not match germline at one end; this may be a read error. The J gene is TRBJ2-7, the V gene TRBV7-7, with D perhaps TRBD1 or TRBD2 (5 bases each). CDR3 length: 15 residues. Germline CDR1 and CDR2: SSHAT and FNYEAQ (reference sequence). This CDR3 reads CASSLSDSRDYEQYF. CDR3 bases: TGTGCTAGCAGCTTATCCGACAGCCGGGACTACGAGCAGTACTTC.

The V gene is TRBV3-2, the J gene TRBJ2-1; TRBD1 is taken as the D call from the table, unchecked against the DNA. TRBV3-2 is deemed a pseudogene. The CDR3 runs to 15 residues. CDR3 sequence: CASSQDARPYNEQFF. CDR3 nucleotides: TGTGCCAGCAGCCAAGACGCCCGACCCTACAATGAGCAGTTCTTC.

V is TRBV4-1 and J is TRBJ1-2; 10 bases match TRBD1. This CDR3 contains 17 residues. V gave up 1 base and J gave up 4 bases; unmatched junction bases: 9. Germline V gene data show CDR1 as MGHRA and CDR2 as YSYEKL. CDR3 region: CASSQVGSRQGAYGYTF. The CDR3 nucleotides are TGCGCCAGCAGCCAAGTCGGTTCGAGACAGGGGGCCTATGGCTACACCTTC.

A few counts support this clonotype. As DNA, the CDR3 is TGTGCCAGCTCACCAATCGGAGAATGGAACACTGAAGCTTTCTTT. It codes for CASSPIGEWNTEAFF. This chain joins TRBV18 and TRBJ1-1; D uncertain. The germline V gene encodes CDR1 KGHSH and CDR2 LQKENI. The CDR3 is 15 amino acids. V was pared by 2 bases and J by 1 base, with 11 bases between.

This clonotype was detected a few times. The genes are TRBV2 and TRBJ1-5, with D maybe TRBD1 (6 bases). CDR1 is SNHLY and CDR2 is FYNNEI in the germline V gene. V was clipped by 7 bases and J by 0 bases, with 13 bases between them. The CDR3 has 15 residues. The CDR3 loop reads CASTRDIYSNQPQHF. CDR3 nucleotides: TGTGCCAGCACCCGGGACATCTATAGCAATCAGCCCCAGCATTTT.

This clonotype was observed at least ten times. The chain is built from TRBV20-1 and TRBJ1-6; 7 bases agree with TRBD1. CDR3 length: 15 residues. CDR1 and CDR2 (germline): DFQATT, SNEGSKA (reference sequence). V was clipped by 2 bases and J by 8 bases; unmatched bases: 9. This CDR3 reads CSARCGTVLYSPLHF. Here the CDR3 DNA reads TGCAGTGCTAGATGTGGGACAGTACTCTATTCACCCCTCCACTTT.

The chain has TRBV9 and TRBJ2-3; 7 bases are a match to TRBD2. This CDR3 comprises 18 residues. J lost 1 base, V lost 1 base, and 12 bases had no gene match. In germline, CDR1 is SGDLS, CDR2 YYNGEE. CDR3 residues: CASSVLFGLVPRTDTQYF. CDR3 sequence (DNA): TGTGCCAGCAGCGTATTGTTCGGACTAGTCCCCCGCACAGATACGCAGTATTTT.

There are many counts of this clonotype. The rearrangement links TRBV4-2 to TRBJ2-3; 11 bases are a match to TRBD1. Germline V CDR1 and CDR2: LGHNA, YNFKEQ. With 0 bases clipped from V and 2 bases from J, the junction kept 4 bases outside the gene matches. The CDR3 runs 17 residues. DNA of the CDR3: TGTGCCAGCAGCCAAGAAAGGACAGGGGGCCCCACAGATACGCAGTATTTT. This encodes CASSQERTGGPTDTQYF.

This chain connects TRBV7-2 to TRBJ2-3, with a possible D match to TRBD2 (5 bases). V shed 3 bases and J shed 4 bases, with 8 bases lying between them. CDR3 length: 13 residues. Germline CDR1 is SGHTA and CDR2 is FQGNSA. CDR3 residues: CASSFLASDTQYF. The CDR3 DNA is TGTGCCAGCAGCTTCCTAGCCTCAGATACGCAGTATTTT.

This clonotype came up many times. The J gene is TRBJ1-6, the V gene TRBV5-1; D ambiguous. Germline V gene lookup returns CDR1 SGHRS and CDR2 YFSETQ. The CDR3 extends over 15 amino acids. The germline V and J ends were trimmed by 0 bases and 4 bases, with 8 bases remaining between them. The CDR3 protein is CASSLDGRYNSPLHF. DNA for the CDR3: TGCGCCAGCAGCTTGGATGGAAGGTATAATTCACCCCTCCACTTT.

This chain links TRBV13 with TRBJ2-7; 8 bases map to TRBD2. CDR1 is PRHDT, CDR2 FYEKMQ, per germline (reference sequence). V shed 4 bases and J 7 bases; nucleotides not matched to a gene: 3. The CDR3 extends over 12 amino acids. The CDR3: CASSSGTSEQYF. CDR3 in DNA: TGTGCCAGCAGCTCCGGGACTAGTGAGCAGTACTTC.

This clonotype was detected only a few times. This chain uses TRBV7-2 with TRBJ2-7; 10 nucleotides line up with TRBD2. The CDR3 length is 14 residues. Germline V gene lookup returns CDR1 SGHTA and CDR2 FQGNSA. Losses at the gene ends were 2 bases for V and 6 bases for J; bases not matched to a gene: 4. CDR3 nucleotide sequence: TGTGCCAGCAGCTTACTAGCGGGGGTCGGCGAGCAGTACTTC. Its protein product is CASSLLAGVGEQYF.

The chain couples TRBV5-4 to TRBJ1-2; D uncertain. The germline V and J ends were trimmed by 5 bases and 2 bases, with 13 bases remaining between them. This CDR3 contains 14 residues. In germline, CDR1 is SGHNT, CDR2 YYREEE (reference sequence). The CDR3 DNA reads TGTGCCAGCAGTTTCTTAGTGGAGAACTATGGCTACACCTTC. Encoded protein: CASSFLVENYGYTF. The full variable domain, completed using reference TRBV5-4 and TRBJ1-2, is ETGVTQSPTHLIKTRGQQVTLRCSSQSGHNTVSWYQQALGQGPQFIFQYYREEENGRGNFPPRFSGLQFPNYSSELNVNALELDDSALYLCASSFLVENYGYTFGSGTRLTVV.

This chain links TRBV5-5 with TRBJ2-7; TRBD2 is a possible D gene (5 bases). CDR1 is SGHKS, CDR2 YYEKEE, per germline (reference sequence). Trimming stripped 4 bases from V and 3 bases from J, with 14 bases between. This CDR3 region has 14 residues. The CDR3 sequence: CASSQGLSRYEQYF. CDR3 coding DNA: TGTGCCAGCAGCCAAGGACTCAGTCGCTACGAGCAGTACTTC.

In DNA form, the CDR3 reads TGCGCCAGCAGCTTGGCCACAGGGAAGGGGACTGAAGCTTTCTTT. This sequence encodes CASSLATGKGTEAFF. The chain has TRBV5-1 and TRBJ1-1, with a tentative D call TRBD1 (6 bases). Germline lookup yields CDR1 SGHRS and CDR2 YFSETQ. The ends were cut back, 0 bases at V and 5 bases at J, with 14 bases in the middle. The CDR3 sequence is 15 residues long.

This clonotype came up a few times. The genes are TRBV5-1 and TRBJ2-3; D gene uncertain. Germline-derived CDR1 and CDR2 are SGHRS and YFSETQ. The CDR3 totals 13 residues. The V and J ends lost 0 bases and 11 bases respectively, with 13 bases between them. In nucleotides, the CDR3 is TGCGCCAGCAGCTTGGAGGTGATGGGTATGCAGTATTTT. It is translated as CASSLEVMGMQYF.

This sequence joins TRBV20-1 and TRBJ2-7; D may correspond to TRBD1 or TRBD2 (5 bases each). V lost 0 bases, J lost 5 bases, and 29 bases lay in between. Germline loops: CDR1 DFQATT, CDR2 SNEGSKA (reference sequence). This CDR3 is built from 19 residues. The CDR3 region has the DNA TGCAGTGCTAGAGATTCGCGCCCCGGGACGCTCTTTGGTGGGGACGAGCAGTACTTC. Translated, it gives CSARDSRPGTLFGGDEQYF.

This clonotype was recorded a few times. Possible read error: a much larger clone is one base away. The V call is TRBV6-1, the J call TRBJ1-5; TRBD1 matches at 7 bases. This CDR3 is built from 15 residues. The germline V gene encodes CDR1 MNHNS and CDR2 SASEGT. Written as DNA, the CDR3 is TGTGCCAGCAGCGGGTCGACAGGGCACAATCAGCCCCAGAATTTT. Its translation: CASSGSTGHNQPQNF.